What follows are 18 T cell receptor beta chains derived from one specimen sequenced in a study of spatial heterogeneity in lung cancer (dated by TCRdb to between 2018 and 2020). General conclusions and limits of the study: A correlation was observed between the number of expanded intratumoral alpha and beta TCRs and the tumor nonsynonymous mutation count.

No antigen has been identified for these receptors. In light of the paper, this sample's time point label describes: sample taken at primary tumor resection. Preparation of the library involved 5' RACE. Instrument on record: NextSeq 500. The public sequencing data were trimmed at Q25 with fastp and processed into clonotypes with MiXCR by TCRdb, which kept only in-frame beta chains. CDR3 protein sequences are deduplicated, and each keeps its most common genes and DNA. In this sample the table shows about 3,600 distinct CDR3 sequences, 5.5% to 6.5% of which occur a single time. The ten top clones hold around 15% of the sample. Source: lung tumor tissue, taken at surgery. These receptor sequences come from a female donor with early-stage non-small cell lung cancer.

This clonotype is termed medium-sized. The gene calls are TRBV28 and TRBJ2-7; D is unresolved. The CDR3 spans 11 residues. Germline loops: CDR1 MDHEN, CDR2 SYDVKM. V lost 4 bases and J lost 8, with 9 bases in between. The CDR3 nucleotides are TGTGCCAGCAGTTCCGCCGCCCAGCAGTACTTC. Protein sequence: CASSSAAQQYF.

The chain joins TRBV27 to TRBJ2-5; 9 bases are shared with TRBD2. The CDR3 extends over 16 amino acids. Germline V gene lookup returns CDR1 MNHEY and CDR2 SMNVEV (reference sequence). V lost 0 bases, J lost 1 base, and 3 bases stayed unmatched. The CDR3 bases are TGTGCCAGCAGTTTATCTAGCGGGAGTCCCCAAGAGACCCAGTACTTC. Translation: CASSLSSGSPQETQYF.

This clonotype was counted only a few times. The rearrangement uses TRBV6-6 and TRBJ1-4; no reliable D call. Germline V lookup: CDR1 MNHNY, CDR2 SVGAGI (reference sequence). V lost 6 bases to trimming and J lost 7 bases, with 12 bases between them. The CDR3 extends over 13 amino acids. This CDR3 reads CASRIKVVEKLFF. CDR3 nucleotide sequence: TGTGCCAGCAGAATAAAGGTGGTTGAAAAACTGTTTTTT.

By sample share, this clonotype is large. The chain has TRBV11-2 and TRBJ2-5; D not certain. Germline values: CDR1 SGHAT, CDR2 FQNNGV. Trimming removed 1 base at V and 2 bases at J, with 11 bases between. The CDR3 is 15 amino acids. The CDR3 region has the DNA TGTGCCAGCAGCTTAGGAGACTCCACACAAGAGACCCAGTACTTC. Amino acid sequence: CASSLGDSTQETQYF.

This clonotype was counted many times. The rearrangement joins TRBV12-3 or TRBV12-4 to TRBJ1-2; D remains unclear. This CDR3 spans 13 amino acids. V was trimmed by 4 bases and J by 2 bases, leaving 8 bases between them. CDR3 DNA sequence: TGTGCCAGCAGTTGGTTAGGAAACTATGGCTACACCTTC. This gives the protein CASSWLGNYGYTF.

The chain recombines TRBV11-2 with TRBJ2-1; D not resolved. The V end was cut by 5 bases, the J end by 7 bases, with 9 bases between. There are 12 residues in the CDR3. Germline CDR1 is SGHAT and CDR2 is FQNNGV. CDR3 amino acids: CASSPLTNEQFF. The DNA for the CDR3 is TGTGCCAGCAGCCCCCTTACAAATGAGCAGTTCTTC.

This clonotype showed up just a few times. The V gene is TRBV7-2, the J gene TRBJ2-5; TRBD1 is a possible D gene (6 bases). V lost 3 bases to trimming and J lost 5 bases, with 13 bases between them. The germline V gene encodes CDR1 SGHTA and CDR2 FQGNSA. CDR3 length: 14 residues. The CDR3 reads CASSFSTGLETQYF. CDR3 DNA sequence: TGTGCCAGCAGCTTCTCTACAGGGCTGGAGACCCAGTACTTC.

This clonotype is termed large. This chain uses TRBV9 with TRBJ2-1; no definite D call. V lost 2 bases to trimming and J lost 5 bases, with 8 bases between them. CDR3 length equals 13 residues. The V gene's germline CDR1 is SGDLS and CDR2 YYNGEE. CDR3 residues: CASSVGANNEQFF. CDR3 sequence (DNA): TGTGCCAGCAGCGTCGGAGCTAACAATGAGCAGTTCTTC.

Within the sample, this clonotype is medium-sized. CDR3 sequence: CASSPGGTDTQYF. The CDR3 coding sequence is TGCGCCAGCAGCCCGGGCGGCACAGATACGCAGTATTTT. The rearrangement joins TRBV5-1 to TRBJ2-3; no clear D. Trimming took 4 bases from V and 1 from J, leaving 7 bases between them. Germline loops: CDR1 SGHRS, CDR2 YFSETQ. This CDR3 has 13 residues.

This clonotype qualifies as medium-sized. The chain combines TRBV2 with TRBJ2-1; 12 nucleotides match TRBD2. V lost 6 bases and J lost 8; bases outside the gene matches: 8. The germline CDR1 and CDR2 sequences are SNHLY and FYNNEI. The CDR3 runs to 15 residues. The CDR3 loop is CASSPGLAGGHEQFF. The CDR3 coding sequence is TGTGCCAGCAGCCCGGGACTAGCGGGTGGCCATGAGCAGTTCTTC. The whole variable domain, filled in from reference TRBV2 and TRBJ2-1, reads EPEVTQTPSHQVTQMGQEVILRCVPISNHLYFYWYRQILGQKVEFLVSFYNNEISEKSEIFDDQFSVERPDGSNFTLKIRSTKLEDSAMYFCASSPGLAGGHEQFFGPGTRLTVL.

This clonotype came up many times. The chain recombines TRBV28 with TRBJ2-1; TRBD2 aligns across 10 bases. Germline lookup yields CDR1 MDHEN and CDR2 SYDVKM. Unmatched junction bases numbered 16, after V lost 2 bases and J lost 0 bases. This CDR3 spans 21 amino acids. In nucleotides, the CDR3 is TGTGCCAGCAGTTTACCACTAGCGGGATTCTTTAGCGGGAGCTCCTACAATGAGCAGTTCTTC. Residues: CASSLPLAGFFSGSSYNEQFF. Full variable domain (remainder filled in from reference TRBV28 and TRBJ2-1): DVKVTQSSRYLVKRTGEKVFLECVQDMDHENMFWYRQDPGLGLRLIYFSYDVKMKEKGDIPEGYSVSREKKERFSLILESASTNQTSMYLCASSLPLAGFFSGSSYNEQFFGPGTRLTVL.

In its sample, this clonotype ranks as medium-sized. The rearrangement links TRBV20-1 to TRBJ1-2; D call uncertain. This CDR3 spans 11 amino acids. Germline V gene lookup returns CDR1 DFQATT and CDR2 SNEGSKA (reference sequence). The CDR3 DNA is TGCAGCCCCCGAGGAAGCTATGGCTACACCTTC. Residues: CSPRGSYGYTF.

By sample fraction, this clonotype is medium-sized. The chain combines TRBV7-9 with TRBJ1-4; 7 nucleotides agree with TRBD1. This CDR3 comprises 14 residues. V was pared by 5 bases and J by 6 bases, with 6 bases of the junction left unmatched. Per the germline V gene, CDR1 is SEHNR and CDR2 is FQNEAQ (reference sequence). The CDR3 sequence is CASSPRQGYEKLFF. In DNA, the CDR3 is TGTGCCAGCAGCCCTCGACAGGGTTATGAAAAACTGTTTTTT.

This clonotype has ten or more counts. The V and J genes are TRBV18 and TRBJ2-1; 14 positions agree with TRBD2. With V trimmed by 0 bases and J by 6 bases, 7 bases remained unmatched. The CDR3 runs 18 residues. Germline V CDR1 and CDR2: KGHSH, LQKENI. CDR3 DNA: TGTGCCAGCTCACCACCCCTAGGACTAGCGGGAGGTGCCAATGAGCAGTTCTTC. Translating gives CASSPPLGLAGGANEQFF.

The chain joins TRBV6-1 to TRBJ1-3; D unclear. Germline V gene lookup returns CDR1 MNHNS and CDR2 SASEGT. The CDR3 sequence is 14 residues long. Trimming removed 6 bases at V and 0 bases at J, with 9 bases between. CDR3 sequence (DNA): TGTGCCAGCAGGAGCGCGAGCTCTGGAAACACCATATATTTT. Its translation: CASRSASSGNTIYF.

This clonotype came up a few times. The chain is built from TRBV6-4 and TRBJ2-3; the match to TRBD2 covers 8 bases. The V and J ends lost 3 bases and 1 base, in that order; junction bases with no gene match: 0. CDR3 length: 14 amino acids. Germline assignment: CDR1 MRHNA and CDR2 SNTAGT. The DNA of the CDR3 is TGTGCCAGCAGTGAGCGGGGGGGCACAGATACGCAGTATTTT. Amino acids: CASSERGGTDTQYF.

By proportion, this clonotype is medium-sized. The CDR3 region has the DNA TGCAGTGCTAGAGTCAATGTGGGCAGATACGAGCAGTACTTC. Translation: CSARVNVGRYEQYF. The rearrangement links TRBV20-1 to TRBJ2-7; D is unclear. The germline V gene has CDR1 DFQATT and CDR2 SNEGSKA (reference sequence). Trimming pared 1 base from V and 4 bases from J, leaving 14 bases between. The length of the CDR3 is 14 residues.

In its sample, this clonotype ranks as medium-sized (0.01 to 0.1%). CDR3 bases: TGTGCCAGCACTAAAACCCCTGGAGCGAATGAGCAGTTCTTC. Translating it yields CASTKTPGANEQFF. This rearrangement joins TRBV12-3 or TRBV12-4 to TRBJ2-1; no clear D gene. The CDR3 runs 14 residues. The V gene lost 7 bases and the J gene lost 7 bases, with 17 bases spanning the gap.